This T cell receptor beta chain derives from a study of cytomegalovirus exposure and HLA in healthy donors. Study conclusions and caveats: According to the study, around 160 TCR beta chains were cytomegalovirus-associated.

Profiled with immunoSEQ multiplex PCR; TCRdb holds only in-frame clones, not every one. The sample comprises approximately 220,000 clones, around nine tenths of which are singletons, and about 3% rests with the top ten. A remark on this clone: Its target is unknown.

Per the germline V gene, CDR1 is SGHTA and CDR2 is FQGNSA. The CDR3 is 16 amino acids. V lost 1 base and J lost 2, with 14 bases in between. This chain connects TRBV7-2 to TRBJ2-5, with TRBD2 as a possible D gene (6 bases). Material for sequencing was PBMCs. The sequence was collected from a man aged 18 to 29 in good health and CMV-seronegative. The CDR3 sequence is CASSLGPGEGQETQYF. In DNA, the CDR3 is TGTGCCAGCAGCTTAGGTCCGGGAGAGGGACAAGAGACCCAGTACTTC.